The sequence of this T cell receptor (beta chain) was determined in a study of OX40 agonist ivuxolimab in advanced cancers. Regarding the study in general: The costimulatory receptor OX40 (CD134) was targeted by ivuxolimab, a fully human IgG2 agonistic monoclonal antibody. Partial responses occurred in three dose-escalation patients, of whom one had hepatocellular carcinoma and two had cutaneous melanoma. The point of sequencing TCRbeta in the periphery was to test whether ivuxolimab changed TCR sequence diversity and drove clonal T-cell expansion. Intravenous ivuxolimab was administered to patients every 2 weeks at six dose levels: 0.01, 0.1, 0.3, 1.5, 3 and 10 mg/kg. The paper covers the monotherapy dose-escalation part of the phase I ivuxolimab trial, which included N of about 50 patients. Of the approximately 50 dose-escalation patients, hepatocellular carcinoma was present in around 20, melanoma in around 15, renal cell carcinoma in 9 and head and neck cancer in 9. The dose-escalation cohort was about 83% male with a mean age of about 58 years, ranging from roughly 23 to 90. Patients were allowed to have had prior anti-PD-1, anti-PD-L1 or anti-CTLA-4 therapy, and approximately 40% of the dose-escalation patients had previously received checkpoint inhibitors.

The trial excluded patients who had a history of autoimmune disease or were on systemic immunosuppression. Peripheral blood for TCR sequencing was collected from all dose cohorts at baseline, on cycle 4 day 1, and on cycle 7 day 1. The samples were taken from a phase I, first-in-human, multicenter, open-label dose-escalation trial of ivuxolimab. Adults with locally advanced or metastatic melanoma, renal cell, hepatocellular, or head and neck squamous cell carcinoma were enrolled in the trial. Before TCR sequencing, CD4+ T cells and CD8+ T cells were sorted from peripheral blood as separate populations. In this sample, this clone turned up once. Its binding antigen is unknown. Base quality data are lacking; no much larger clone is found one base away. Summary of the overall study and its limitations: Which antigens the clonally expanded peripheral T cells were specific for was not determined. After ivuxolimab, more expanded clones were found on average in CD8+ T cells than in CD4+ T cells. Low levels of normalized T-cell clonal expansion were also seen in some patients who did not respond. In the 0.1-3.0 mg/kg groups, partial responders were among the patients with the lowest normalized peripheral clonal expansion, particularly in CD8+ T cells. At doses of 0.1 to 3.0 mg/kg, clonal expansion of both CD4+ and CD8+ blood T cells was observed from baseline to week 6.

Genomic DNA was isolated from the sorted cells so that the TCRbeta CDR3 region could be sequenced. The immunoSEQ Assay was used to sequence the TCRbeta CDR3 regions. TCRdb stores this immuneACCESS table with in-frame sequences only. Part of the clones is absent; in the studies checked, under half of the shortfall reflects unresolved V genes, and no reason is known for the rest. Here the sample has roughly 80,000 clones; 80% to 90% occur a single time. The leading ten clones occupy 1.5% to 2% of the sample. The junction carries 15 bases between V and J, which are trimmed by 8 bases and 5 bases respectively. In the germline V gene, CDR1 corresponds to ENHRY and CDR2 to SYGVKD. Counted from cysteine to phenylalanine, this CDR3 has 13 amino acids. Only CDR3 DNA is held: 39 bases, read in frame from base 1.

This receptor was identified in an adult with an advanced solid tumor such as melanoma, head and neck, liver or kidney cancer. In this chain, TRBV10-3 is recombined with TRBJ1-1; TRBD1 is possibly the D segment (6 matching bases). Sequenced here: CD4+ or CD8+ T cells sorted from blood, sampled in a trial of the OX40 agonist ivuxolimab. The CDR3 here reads CAIGGTRGTEAFF. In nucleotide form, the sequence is TGTGCCATCGGGGGCACCCGAGGGACTGAAGCTTTCTTT.